This T cell receptor (beta chain) originates from a study of blood T cell repertoires in COVID-19. Germline CDR1 reads SGHRS; CDR2 reads YFSETQ. The CDR3 totals 17 residues. The germline V and J ends were trimmed by 0 bases and 0 bases, with 12 bases remaining between them. In the source study's methods: The authors estimated nucleated cell counts from reference gene primer amplification. The assay was immunoSEQ multiplex PCR, and TCRdb's table has in-frame clones only and misses some. From that table come the V and J calls and clone size; the DNA was used to work out D and trimming. Altogether roughly 350,000 clones are present, 85% being singletons, with the ten largest covering roughly 3.6%.

The V gene is TRBV5-1, the J gene TRBJ1-4; a weak D match, TRBD1 (5 bases). The TCR was taken from a woman aged 18-30 years with acute or convalescent COVID-19. What was sequenced was peripheral blood. CDR3 amino acids: CASSLAPRGSTNEKLFF. The CDR3 DNA reads TGCGCCAGCAGCTTGGCGCCTAGGGGTTCAACTAATGAAAAACTGTTTTTT.